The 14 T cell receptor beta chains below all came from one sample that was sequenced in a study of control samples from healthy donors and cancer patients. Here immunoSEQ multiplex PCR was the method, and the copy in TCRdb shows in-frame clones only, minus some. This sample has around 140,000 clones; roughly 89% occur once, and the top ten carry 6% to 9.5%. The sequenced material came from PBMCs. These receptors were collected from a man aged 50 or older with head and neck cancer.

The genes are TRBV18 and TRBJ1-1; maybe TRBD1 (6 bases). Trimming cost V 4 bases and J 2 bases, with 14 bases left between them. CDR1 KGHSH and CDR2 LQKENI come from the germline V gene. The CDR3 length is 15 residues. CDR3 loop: CASSLYRDTNTEAFF. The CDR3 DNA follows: TGTGCCAGCTCACTCTACCGGGACACCAACACTGAAGCTTTCTTT.

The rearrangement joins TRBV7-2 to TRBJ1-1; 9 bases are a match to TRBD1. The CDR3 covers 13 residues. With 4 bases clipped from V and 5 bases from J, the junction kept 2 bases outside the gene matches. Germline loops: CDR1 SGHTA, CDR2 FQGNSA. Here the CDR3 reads CASSWGQGTEAFF. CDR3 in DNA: TGTGCCAGCAGCTGGGGACAGGGTACTGAAGCTTTCTTT.

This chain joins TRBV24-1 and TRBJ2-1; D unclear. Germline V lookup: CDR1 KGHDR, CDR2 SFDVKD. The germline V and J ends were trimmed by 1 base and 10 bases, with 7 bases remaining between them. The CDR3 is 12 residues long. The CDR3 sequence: CATSDFGEEQFF. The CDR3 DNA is TGTGCCACCAGTGATTTCGGAGAAGAGCAGTTCTTC.

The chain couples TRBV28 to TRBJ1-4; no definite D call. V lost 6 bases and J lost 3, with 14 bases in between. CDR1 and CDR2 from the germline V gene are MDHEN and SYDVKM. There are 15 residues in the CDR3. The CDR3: CASSLGRISNEKLFF. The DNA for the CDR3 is TGTGCCAGCAGCCTGGGTAGGATTTCTAATGAAAAACTGTTTTTT.

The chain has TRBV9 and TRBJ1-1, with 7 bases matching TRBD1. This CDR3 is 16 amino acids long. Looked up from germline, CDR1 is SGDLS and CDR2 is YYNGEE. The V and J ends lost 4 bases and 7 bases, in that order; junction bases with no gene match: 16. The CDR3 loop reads CASSLIEGARVGEAFF. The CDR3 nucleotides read TGTGCCAGCAGCCTGATAGAGGGGGCGCGTGTTGGTGAAGCTTTCTTT.

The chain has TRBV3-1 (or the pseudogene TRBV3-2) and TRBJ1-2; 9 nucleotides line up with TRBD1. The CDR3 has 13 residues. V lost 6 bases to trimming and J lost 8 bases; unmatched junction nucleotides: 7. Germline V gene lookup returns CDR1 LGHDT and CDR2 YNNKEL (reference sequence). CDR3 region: CASSQQGAGGYTF. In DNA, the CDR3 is TGTGCCAGCAGTCAACAGGGGGCGGGAGGCTACACCTTC.

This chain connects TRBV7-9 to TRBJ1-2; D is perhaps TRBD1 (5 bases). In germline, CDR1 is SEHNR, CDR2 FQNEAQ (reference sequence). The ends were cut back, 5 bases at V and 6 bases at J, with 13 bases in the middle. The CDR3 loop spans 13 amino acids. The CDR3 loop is CASSPLGGDGYTF. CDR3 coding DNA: TGTGCCAGCAGCCCCCTCGGAGGGGATGGCTACACCTTC.

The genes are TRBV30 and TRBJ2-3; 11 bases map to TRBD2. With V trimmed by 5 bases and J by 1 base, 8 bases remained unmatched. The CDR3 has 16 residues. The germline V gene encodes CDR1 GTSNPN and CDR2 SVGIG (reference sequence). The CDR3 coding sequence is TGTGCCTGGGCCTTGGAACTAGCGGGGGGCACAGATACGCAGTATTTT. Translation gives CAWALELAGGTDTQYF. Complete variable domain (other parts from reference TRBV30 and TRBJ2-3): SQTIHQWPATLVQPVGSPLSLECTVEGTSNPNLYWYRQAAGRGLQLLFYSVGIGQISSEVPQNLSASRPQDRQFILSSKKLLLSDSGFYLCAWALELAGGTDTQYFGPGTRLTVL.

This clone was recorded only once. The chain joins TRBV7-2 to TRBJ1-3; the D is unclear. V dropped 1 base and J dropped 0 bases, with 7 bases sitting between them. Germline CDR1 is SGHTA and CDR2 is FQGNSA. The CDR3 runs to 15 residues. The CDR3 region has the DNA TGTGCCAGCAGCTTAGAACTTCACTCTGGAAACACCATATATTTT. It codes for CASSLELHSGNTIYF.

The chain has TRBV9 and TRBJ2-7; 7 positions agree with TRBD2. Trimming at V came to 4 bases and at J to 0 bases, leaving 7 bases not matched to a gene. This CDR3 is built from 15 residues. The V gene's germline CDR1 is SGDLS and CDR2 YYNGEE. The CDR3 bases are TGTGCCAGCAGCTATTCTAGCGGACCCTCCTACGAGCAGTACTTC. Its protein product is CASSYSSGPSYEQYF.

The CDR3, as DNA: TGTGCCAGCAGTTTTCTCTCTGTCGCAGGGTGGGGGAACACCGGGGAGCTGTTTTTT. This sequence encodes CASSFLSVAGWGNTGELFF. The V gene is TRBV27, the J gene TRBJ2-2, with D tentatively TRBD1 (5 bases). Trimming removed 3 bases at V and 1 base at J, with 21 bases between. Germline-derived CDR1 and CDR2 are MNHEY and SMNVEV (reference sequence). This CDR3 contains 19 residues.

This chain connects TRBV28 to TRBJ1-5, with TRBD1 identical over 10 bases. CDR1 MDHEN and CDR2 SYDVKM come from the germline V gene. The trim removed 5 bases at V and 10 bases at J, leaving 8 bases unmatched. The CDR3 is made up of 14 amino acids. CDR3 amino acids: CASSHRDRGTPQHF. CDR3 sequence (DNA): TGTGCCAGCAGTCACCGGGACAGGGGAACTCCCCAGCATTTT.

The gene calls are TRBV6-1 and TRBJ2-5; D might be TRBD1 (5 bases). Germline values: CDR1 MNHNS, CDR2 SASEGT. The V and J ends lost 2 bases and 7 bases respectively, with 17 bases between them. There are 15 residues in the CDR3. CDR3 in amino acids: CASSEMVQPTGTQYF. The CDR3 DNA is TGTGCCAGCAGTGAAATGGTGCAACCCACAGGGACCCAGTACTTC.

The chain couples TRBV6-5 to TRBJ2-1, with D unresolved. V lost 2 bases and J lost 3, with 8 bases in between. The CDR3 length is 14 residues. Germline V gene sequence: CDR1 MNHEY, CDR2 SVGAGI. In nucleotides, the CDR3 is TGTGCCAGCAGTTACACTAACAGCTACAATGAGCAGTTCTTC. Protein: CASSYTNSYNEQFF.